These T cell receptor beta chains were read from a single sample in a study of identical twins. TCRdb ran MiXCR on the 5' RACE reads and lists one entry per CDR3 protein. The sample yields hundreds of thousands of distinct CDR3 sequences, approximately 20% seen once. This same sample was also part of a study on yellow fever vaccine responses in identical twins.

Sequencing was done on a sample of CD4+ T cells sorted from blood. These receptors were taken from a woman aged 18 to 35 in good health. Both conserved end residues are trimmed from each CDR3.

>TRBV12-3/TRBV12-4|TRBJ2-1
ASSVSVGRVGEQF
>TRBV20-1|TRBJ2-4
SAREEPGPKNIQY
>TRBV4-1|TRBJ2-1
ASSHAQGGSYNEQF
>TRBV7-3|TRBJ1-6
ASSWGGNSPLH
>TRBV5-1|TRBJ2-5
ASSFLQKETQY
>TRBV12-3/TRBV12-4|TRBJ2-2
ASTLAGFTGELF
>TRBV14|TRBJ2-4
ASSQDNWREGRNIQY
>TRBV20-1|TRBJ2-1
SARIARKLGYNEQF
>TRBV5-1|TRBJ2-7
ASSDTVADPYEQY
>TRBV7-3|TRBJ2-1
ASSQGHASSYNEQF
>TRBV10-3|TRBJ2-3
AMTGGATDTQY
>TRBV20-1|TRBJ2-1
SALRTEAGQF
>TRBV7-9|TRBJ1-3
AIPNRAGNTIY
>TRBV5-1|TRBJ2-1
ASSLEDGSREQF
>TRBV27|TRBJ1-2
ASSTTGAGYT
>TRBV5-1|TRBJ2-5
ASSLGGTTAETQY
>TRBV3-1|TRBJ2-7
ASSQGVAYEQY
>TRBV7-9|TRBJ2-2
ASSLYRAANTGELF
>TRBV20-1|TRBJ2-1
SADGGSLNEQF
>TRBV2|TRBJ1-6
ASNPQIWDNSPLH
>TRBV4-1|TRBJ2-1
ARQDRWRYNHNEQF
>TRBV3-1|TRBJ2-7
ASSHLAGERYEQY
>TRBV27|TRBJ2-2
ASRKPPGLNTGELF
>TRBV12-3/TRBV12-4|TRBJ2-3
ASKSTGFPDTQY
>TRBV7-3|TRBJ2-1
ASSLGSGIPYNEQF
>TRBV3-1|TRBJ2-2
ASSQVARTSGLNTGELF
>TRBV6-2/TRBV6-3|TRBJ2-3
ASSFSQGLTDTQY
>TRBV4-2|TRBJ2-7
ASSPWTSGYEQY
>TRBV5-1|TRBJ2-1
ASSTGLAGAPYNEQF
>TRBV6-5|TRBJ2-1
ASSPRLEGYNEQF
>TRBV6-6|TRBJ2-1
ASSYDANRGQF
>TRBV7-9|TRBJ2-6
ASSQGTSSGANVLT
>TRBV7-2|TRBJ2-5
ASSVGVMYQETQY
>TRBV7-4|TRBJ2-1
ASSLPGTGHNEQF
>TRBV5-1|TRBJ1-1
ASSSHRQANTEAF
>TRBV5-1|TRBJ2-1
ASSLDLEFCEQF
>TRBV24-1|TRBJ2-7
ATSDTGTGGYEQY
>TRBV11-1|TRBJ2-7
ASSPISYRGPKEYYEQY
>TRBV5-1|TRBJ2-2
ASSLAIPGELF
>TRBV7-8|TRBJ1-4
ASSYGTDEKLF
>TRBV7-2|TRBJ2-4
ASSVRGELHHIQY
>TRBV10-3|TRBJ2-7
AIRGLAGYEQY
>TRBV20-1|TRBJ2-5
SGRGGPQETQY
>TRBV7-7|TRBJ2-1
ASSSNDNEQF
>TRBV20-1|TRBJ1-6
SVTQGGPQNSPLH
>TRBV6-1|TRBJ2-1
ASSAGTLYNEQF
>TRBV14|TRBJ1-2
ASSQGAGGYT
>TRBV12-3/TRBV12-4|TRBJ2-1
ASSLALPGANEQF
>TRBV3-1|TRBJ2-1
ASSLGVAGGPDL
>TRBV7-9|TRBJ2-5
ASSLGGMEETQY
>TRBV5-1|TRBJ1-3
ASSEDGDSGNTIY
>TRBV20-1|TRBJ2-2
SACEVNTGELF
>TRBV7-9|TRBJ2-3
ASSLALLWDTQY